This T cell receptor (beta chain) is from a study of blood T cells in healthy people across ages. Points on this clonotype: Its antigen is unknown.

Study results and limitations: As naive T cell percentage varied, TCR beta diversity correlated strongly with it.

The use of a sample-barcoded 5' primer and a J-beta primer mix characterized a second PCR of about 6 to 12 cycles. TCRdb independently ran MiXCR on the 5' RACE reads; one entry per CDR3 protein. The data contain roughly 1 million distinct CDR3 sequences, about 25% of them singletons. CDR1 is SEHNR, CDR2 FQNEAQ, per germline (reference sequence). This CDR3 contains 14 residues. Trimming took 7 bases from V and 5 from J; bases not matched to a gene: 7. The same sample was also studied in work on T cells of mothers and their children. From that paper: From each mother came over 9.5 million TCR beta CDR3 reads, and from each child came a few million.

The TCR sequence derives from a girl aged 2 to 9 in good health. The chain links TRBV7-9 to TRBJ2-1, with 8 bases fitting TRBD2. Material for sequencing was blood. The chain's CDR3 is CASKAGDYNNEQFF. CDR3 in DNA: TGTGCCAGCAAAGCGGGGGACTATAACAATGAGCAGTTCTTC. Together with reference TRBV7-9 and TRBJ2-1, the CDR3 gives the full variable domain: DTGVSQNPRHKITKRGQNVTFRCDPISEHNRLYWYRQTLGQGPEFLTYFQNEAQLEKSRLLSDRFSAERPKGSFSTLEIQRTEQGDSAMYLCASKAGDYNNEQFFGPGTRLTVL.